One T cell receptor (beta chain) is described in this entry. The antigen remains undetermined. Germline and junction disagree at one end, which may indicate a read error. One entry per CDR3 protein results from TCRdb running MiXCR on the RT-PCR reads. The data show about 500,000 distinct CDR3 sequences, approximately 13% seen once. This CDR3 spans 15 amino acids. The data were obtained in a study of response to subunit inactivated influenza vaccine. Whole-study results and caveats: Seasonal influenza vaccination, on each occasion, was suggested by the authors to recruit few new T cells.

This receptor was identified in a man between 50 and 59 years old who received an inactivated influenza vaccine. The chain is built from TRBV12-3 or TRBV12-4 and TRBJ2-5; 9 nucleotides match TRBD2. This specimen was PBMCs from blood, taken around seven weeks after vaccination. The CDR3 spells CASRISSGDQGTQYF. CDR3 sequence (DNA): TGTGCCAGCAGAATCTCTAGCGGGGACCAAGGGACCCAGTACTTC.